Listed below are T cell receptor beta chains from one sample, sequenced in a study of blood T cell repertoires in COVID-19. Repertoires were generated with immunoSEQ multiplex PCR, while TCRdb's copy carries only in-frame clones and drops some. The data contain some 66,000 clones, more than 70% of them singletons. Specimen: peripheral blood. These receptors were collected from a man aged 50-60 years with active COVID-19. The CDR3 runs from the conserved cysteine through the conserved F or W. A D gene is named only where the DNA matches it firmly. The size entry is marked missing in some rows and otherwise reads once, few, many or a size class.

CDR3nt: TGTGCCAGCAGCCTTACAGTACCTAGCGGGACTGAGCAGTTCTTC; CDR3aa: CASSLTVPSGTEQFF; d_gene: TRBD2; abundance: .; j_gene: TRBJ2-1; v_gene: TRBV11-3
CDR3nt: TGTGCCACCAGTGACTGGGGACTGCCTTCATATGGCTACACCTTC; CDR3aa: CATSDWGLPSYGYTF; d_gene: .; abundance: .; j_gene: TRBJ1-2; v_gene: TRBV24-1
CDR3nt: TGTGCCAGCAGCCCGGGGACAGGGGGGCGGACCGAGCAGTACTTC; CDR3aa: CASSPGTGGRTEQYF; d_gene: TRBD1; abundance: .; j_gene: TRBJ2-7; v_gene: TRBV7-9
CDR3nt: TGTGCCAGCAGTGAAGCGGGAGGGCGGTTCGGCGGGGAGCTGTTTTTT; CDR3aa: CASSEAGGRFGGELFF; d_gene: TRBD2; abundance: .; j_gene: TRBJ2-2; v_gene: TRBV6-1
CDR3nt: TGCACCAGCAGCCAACTAGTTCCGCAGTATTTT; CDR3aa: CTSSQLVPQYF; d_gene: .; abundance: .; j_gene: TRBJ2-3; v_gene: TRBV1
CDR3nt: TGTGCCAGCAGTCCCCTCGGACAGGGCACCAACTATGGCTACACCTTC; CDR3aa: CASSPLGQGTNYGYTF; d_gene: TRBD1; abundance: .; j_gene: TRBJ1-2; v_gene: TRBV27
CDR3nt: TGTGCCATCAGTGAGTCTCAGGGAACCGGGGAGCTGTTTTTT; CDR3aa: CAISESQGTGELFF; d_gene: .; abundance: .; j_gene: TRBJ2-2; v_gene: TRBV10-3
CDR3nt: TGTGCCATCAGTAGCACGACAGGACCTAATTCACCCCTCCACTTT; CDR3aa: CAISSTTGPNSPLHF; d_gene: .; abundance: few; j_gene: TRBJ1-6; v_gene: TRBV10-3
CDR3nt: TGTGCCACCAGCGGGCGACTAGCGCGTAGCACAGATACGCAGTATTTT; CDR3aa: CATSGRLARSTDTQYF; d_gene: TRBD2; abundance: .; j_gene: TRBJ2-3; v_gene: TRBV15
CDR3nt: TGTGCCACCACCCGGGGTGGTGGCGGGGAGCTGTTTTTT; CDR3aa: CATTRGGGGELFF; d_gene: .; abundance: .; j_gene: TRBJ2-2; v_gene: TRBV24-1
CDR3nt: TGTGCCAGCAGCCGTAGCGGGGGGGCAAGTGAGCAGTTCTTC; CDR3aa: CASSRSGGASEQFF; d_gene: TRBD2; abundance: .; j_gene: TRBJ2-1; v_gene: TRBV3-1/TRBV3-2
CDR3nt: TGTGCCAGCAGCCTCGGACGGGGATCCGGCTACGAGCAGTACTTC; CDR3aa: CASSLGRGSGYEQYF; d_gene: .; abundance: .; j_gene: TRBJ2-7; v_gene: TRBV4-2
CDR3nt: TGTGCCAGCAGCCGGGGACTAGCGGGGGGCGCCCGCTACAATGAGCAGTTCTTC; CDR3aa: CASSRGLAGGARYNEQFF; d_gene: TRBD2; abundance: .; j_gene: TRBJ2-1; v_gene: TRBV3-1/TRBV3-2
CDR3nt: TGTGCCAGCAGGAGCGGGGGGACAGAATACCTGGGAAATGAGCAGTTCTTC; CDR3aa: CASRSGGTEYLGNEQFF; d_gene: TRBD2; abundance: .; j_gene: TRBJ2-1; v_gene: TRBV27
CDR3nt: TGTGCCAGCAGTGAAACATCAGAACCTCACAATGAGCAGTTCTTC; CDR3aa: CASSETSEPHNEQFF; d_gene: .; abundance: .; j_gene: TRBJ2-1; v_gene: TRBV25-1
CDR3nt: TGTGCCAGCAGCCTTCAGGGGTACCAAGAGACCCAGTACTTC; CDR3aa: CASSLQGYQETQYF; d_gene: .; abundance: .; j_gene: TRBJ2-5; v_gene: TRBV5-6
CDR3nt: TGTGCCAGCAGTCCCAGGACTAGCGGAAAAAACATTCAGTACTTC; CDR3aa: CASSPRTSGKNIQYF; d_gene: TRBD2; abundance: .; j_gene: TRBJ2-4; v_gene: TRBV3-1/TRBV3-2
CDR3nt: TGTGCCAGCAGCCACGGGAAGAGCTCCTACAATGAGCAGTTCTTC; CDR3aa: CASSHGKSSYNEQFF; d_gene: .; abundance: .; j_gene: TRBJ2-1; v_gene: TRBV6-5
CDR3nt: TGTGCCAGCAGCCAAGATTCAGGCTACACCTTC; CDR3aa: CASSQDSGYTF; d_gene: .; abundance: .; j_gene: TRBJ1-2; v_gene: TRBV3-1/TRBV3-2
CDR3nt: TGTGCCAGCAGCTTAGGTTCCACGGGGGAAAAACTGTTTTTT; CDR3aa: CASSLGSTGEKLFF; d_gene: .; abundance: .; j_gene: TRBJ1-4; v_gene: TRBV11-2
CDR3nt: TGTGCCAGTAGTATCTCAGCGGCTGGGAATACGCAGTATTTT; CDR3aa: CASSISAAGNTQYF; d_gene: .; abundance: few; j_gene: TRBJ2-3; v_gene: TRBV19
CDR3nt: TGCGCCAGCAGCTTGTCGGCGGAAAGGTACAATGAGCAGTTCTTC; CDR3aa: CASSLSAERYNEQFF; d_gene: .; abundance: .; j_gene: TRBJ2-1; v_gene: TRBV5-1
CDR3nt: TGTGCCAGCAATCGGGAGATTGAGTACAATGAGCAGTTCTTC; CDR3aa: CASNREIEYNEQFF; d_gene: .; abundance: .; j_gene: TRBJ2-1; v_gene: TRBV6-5
CDR3nt: TGTGCCAGCAGCTCTCCGAGTCATAATGAAAAACTGTTTTTT; CDR3aa: CASSSPSHNEKLFF; d_gene: .; abundance: once; j_gene: TRBJ1-4; v_gene: TRBV11-3
CDR3nt: TGTGCCAGCAGCCCCCGGCCGGGACAGAACTATGGCTACACCTTC; CDR3aa: CASSPRPGQNYGYTF; d_gene: TRBD1; abundance: .; j_gene: TRBJ1-2; v_gene: TRBV9
CDR3nt: TGTGCCAGCTCACCGGGGACAGAAGAGACCCAGTACTTC; CDR3aa: CASSPGTEETQYF; d_gene: TRBD1; abundance: once; j_gene: TRBJ2-5; v_gene: TRBV18
CDR3nt: TGCGCCAGCGCCTTATCAACAGTACAGGGATACGGCTACACCTTC; CDR3aa: CASALSTVQGYGYTF; d_gene: .; abundance: .; j_gene: TRBJ1-2; v_gene: TRBV5-1
CDR3nt: TGTGCCAGCAGCTTGTCAGGGCTATCCAATGAGCAGTTCTTC; CDR3aa: CASSLSGLSNEQFF; d_gene: .; abundance: .; j_gene: TRBJ2-1; v_gene: TRBV11-3
CDR3nt: TGTGCCAGCAGTATCTGGACAGGGGACGAGCAGTACTTC; CDR3aa: CASSIWTGDEQYF; d_gene: TRBD1; abundance: .; j_gene: TRBJ2-7; v_gene: TRBV6-5
CDR3nt: TGTGCCAGCAATAATGACAGGGGAGGGGAAAAACTGTTTTTT; CDR3aa: CASNNDRGGEKLFF; d_gene: TRBD1; abundance: .; j_gene: TRBJ1-4; v_gene: TRBV25-1
CDR3nt: TGTGCCAGCTCACCCCTCGGGACTAGCGGGGGGTTTGTCAATGAGCAGTTCTTC; CDR3aa: CASSPLGTSGGFVNEQFF; d_gene: TRBD2; abundance: .; j_gene: TRBJ2-1; v_gene: TRBV18
CDR3nt: TGTGCCAGCAGTTTAAGTTGGACAGGGCCGTCTGAAGCTTTCTTT; CDR3aa: CASSLSWTGPSEAFF; d_gene: TRBD1; abundance: .; j_gene: TRBJ1-1; v_gene: TRBV27
CDR3nt: TGTGCCAGCAGTTACTCCTCCGGGGGGACAAAAGAGCAGTACTTC; CDR3aa: CASSYSSGGTKEQYF; d_gene: .; abundance: .; j_gene: TRBJ2-7; v_gene: TRBV6-5
CDR3nt: TGTGCCAGCAGCTTCGGACAGGCAAGCTCCTATAATTCACCCCTCCACTTT; CDR3aa: CASSFGQASSYNSPLHF; d_gene: TRBD1; abundance: .; j_gene: TRBJ1-6; v_gene: TRBV5-4
CDR3nt: TGTGCCAGCAGCTTATTCCCAGAGGGTTCACCCCTCCACTTT; CDR3aa: CASSLFPEGSPLHF; d_gene: .; abundance: .; j_gene: TRBJ1-6; v_gene: TRBV7-9
CDR3nt: TGTGCCAGCAGCCTCTCCGGGACAGGCGACTATGGCTACACCTTC; CDR3aa: CASSLSGTGDYGYTF; d_gene: TRBD1; abundance: .; j_gene: TRBJ1-2; v_gene: TRBV6-5
CDR3nt: TGTGCCAGCAGTGAAGTAAAAGAGACCCAGTACTTC; CDR3aa: CASSEVKETQYF; d_gene: .; abundance: .; j_gene: TRBJ2-5; v_gene: TRBV25-1
CDR3nt: TGCAGTCGCAGACAGGGTCAGGGCTACACCTTC; CDR3aa: CSRRQGQGYTF; d_gene: TRBD1; abundance: .; j_gene: TRBJ1-2; v_gene: TRBV20-1
CDR3nt: TGTGCCAGCAAGTCGGATCTTACAGGGGCCTACGAGCAGTACTTC; CDR3aa: CASKSDLTGAYEQYF; d_gene: TRBD1; abundance: .; j_gene: TRBJ2-7; v_gene: TRBV27
CDR3nt: TGCAGCGCACGGACAGCCTACGAGCAGTACTTC; CDR3aa: CSARTAYEQYF; d_gene: .; abundance: once; j_gene: TRBJ2-7; v_gene: TRBV29-1
CDR3nt: TGTGCCAGTAGTATAACAGAACAAGAGACCCAGTACTTC; CDR3aa: CASSITEQETQYF; d_gene: .; abundance: .; j_gene: TRBJ2-5; v_gene: TRBV19
CDR3nt: TGTGCCAGCAGCGTAGACGGGAGGGCCTTCGGTGAGCAGTTCTTC; CDR3aa: CASSVDGRAFGEQFF; d_gene: TRBD2; abundance: once; j_gene: TRBJ2-1; v_gene: TRBV9
CDR3nt: TGTGCCAGCACCAACGGGGGGTTTCCCCTCCACTTT; CDR3aa: CASTNGGFPLHF; d_gene: .; abundance: few; j_gene: TRBJ1-6; v_gene: TRBV6-5
CDR3nt: TGTGCCAGCAGCCGGACTAGCGGGATCACCGGGGAGCTGTTTTTT; CDR3aa: CASSRTSGITGELFF; d_gene: TRBD2; abundance: .; j_gene: TRBJ2-2; v_gene: TRBV7-9
CDR3nt: TGTGCCAGCAGCTGGGACAGGGGGAGTTACAATGAGCAGTTCTTC; CDR3aa: CASSWDRGSYNEQFF; d_gene: TRBD1; abundance: .; j_gene: TRBJ2-1; v_gene: TRBV11-3
CDR3nt: TGTGCCACCAGTGACCCCGGACTAGCCCTCACAGATACGCAGTATTTT; CDR3aa: CATSDPGLALTDTQYF; d_gene: TRBD2; abundance: .; j_gene: TRBJ2-3; v_gene: TRBV24-1
CDR3nt: TGTGCCAGTAGTATAGGAAAGAGAGAGACCCAGTACTTC; CDR3aa: CASSIGKRETQYF; d_gene: .; abundance: .; j_gene: TRBJ2-5; v_gene: TRBV19
CDR3nt: TGTGCCAGCAGCCAAGATGGGACTAGCGGGTACAATGAGCAGTTCTTC; CDR3aa: CASSQDGTSGYNEQFF; d_gene: TRBD2; abundance: once; j_gene: TRBJ2-1; v_gene: TRBV4-2
CDR3nt: TGTGCCAGCAGTTACGGAGGGGGCAATCAGCCCCAGCATTTT; CDR3aa: CASSYGGGNQPQHF; d_gene: .; abundance: .; j_gene: TRBJ1-5; v_gene: TRBV6-5